This T cell receptor beta chain comes out of a study of cytomegalovirus exposure and HLA in healthy donors. Study outcomes and limitations: Serostatus for CMV was the only available immune exposure information. Highly shared sequence variants in one cluster were likely a sequencing artifact.

Both 60 Vbeta primers and 13 Jbeta primers went into the PCR. The data were produced by immunoSEQ multiplex PCR, yet TCRdb's version contains in-frame clones alone and is incomplete. The top ten clones hold 2.5% to 3.5% of a sample with fewer than 150,000 clones, roughly 80% of them seen once. Worth noting for this clone: Its antigen is as yet unknown.

V shed 0 bases, J shed 6 bases, and the junction held 1 base outside the gene matches. The germline V gene encodes CDR1 LNHDA and CDR2 SQIVND (reference sequence). The CDR3 contains 15 residues. The sample consisted of PBMCs. This TCR came from a woman aged 40 to 50 in good health and CMV-seropositive. The rearrangement links TRBV19 to TRBJ2-4; 11 positions agree with TRBD2. The CDR3 spells CASSIEGTSGNIQYF. In nucleotides, the CDR3 is TGTGCCAGTAGTATAGAAGGGACTAGCGGAAACATTCAGTACTTC.